These 29 T cell receptor beta chains originate from one sample sequenced in a study of cytomegalovirus exposure and HLA in healthy donors. Assay used: immunoSEQ multiplex PCR; TCRdb lists only in-frame clones, some missing. The data show some 110,000 clones, around nine tenths seen once. The sample taken for sequencing was PBMCs. Every receptor here comes from a man in his late teens or twenties in good health and CMV-seropositive.

This clone was counted a single time. The rearrangement uses TRBV5-6 and TRBJ1-1; no reliable D call. The CDR3 runs to 14 residues. V was pared by 0 bases and J by 0 bases, with 6 bases between. Looked up from germline, CDR1 is SGHDT and CDR2 is YYEEEE. The CDR3 coding sequence is TGTGCCAGCAGCTTGGACAGATTGAACACTGAAGCTTTCTTT. It translates to CASSLDRLNTEAFF.

This chain uses TRBV7-8 with TRBJ1-4, with 8 bases fitting TRBD1. This CDR3 has 19 residues. Germline V gene sequence: CDR1 SGHVS, CDR2 FQNEAQ. Trimming removed 4 bases from V and 7 bases from J; junction bases left unmatched: 20. CDR3 loop: CASSSRPSTGEGPSEKLFF. The CDR3 DNA follows: TGTGCCAGCAGCTCGCGACCGTCGACAGGGGAAGGCCCAAGTGAAAAACTGTTTTTT.

J is TRBJ2-5 and V is TRBV9; 9 bases are shared with TRBD2. Germline CDR1 SGDLS, CDR2 YYNGEE. This CDR3 region has 17 residues. V shed 3 bases and J 2 bases; nucleotides not matched to a gene: 11. Here the CDR3 DNA reads TGTGCCAGCAGCGGAGGGGGTAGCGGGGGAGCACAAGAGACCCAGTACTTC. It encodes CASSGGGSGGAQETQYF.

The chain combines TRBV12-5 with TRBJ2-1; 11 bases line up with TRBD2. Germline loops: CDR1 LGHNT, CDR2 FRNRAP. V shed 5 bases and J 4 bases; nucleotides not matched to a gene: 4. This CDR3 spans 15 amino acids. The DNA of the CDR3 is TGTGCTAGTGGTACCGGGACTAGCGGATACAATGAGCAGTTCTTC. Translation gives CASGTGTSGYNEQFF.

V and J are TRBV10-2 and TRBJ2-7; 7 nucleotides match TRBD1. V gave up 1 base and J gave up 4 bases; unmatched junction bases: 13. This CDR3 is built from 17 residues. Germline V gene sequence: CDR1 WSHSY, CDR2 SAAADI. CDR3 coding DNA: TGCGCCAGCAGTGAGTACCCCTTAAGGGGGCTGGTTTACGAGCAGTACTTC. It specifies CASSEYPLRGLVYEQYF.

The chain has TRBV5-1 and TRBJ1-6; D may be TRBD1 (5 bases). The germline gives CDR1 SGHRS, CDR2 YFSETQ. Trimming removed 0 bases from V and 5 bases from J, with 9 bases in between. The CDR3 totals 15 residues. CDR3 bases: TGCGCCAGCAGCTTGGCACAGGTGCATAATTCACCCCTCCACTTT. It encodes CASSLAQVHNSPLHF.

This clone was found once. This chain uses TRBV27 with TRBJ1-1, with D hard to call. CDR1 and CDR2 (germline): MNHEY, SMNVEV (reference sequence). With 5 bases removed from V and 4 bases from J, the gap between germline ends came to 14 bases. The length of the CDR3 is 14 residues. The CDR3 coding sequence is TGTGCCAGCAGTCCCTGGAGGTCTGGCACTGAAGCTTTCTTT. Protein: CASSPWRSGTEAFF.

The chain employs TRBV7-2 and TRBJ2-1; D might be TRBD1 (5 bases). The germline V gene encodes CDR1 SGHTA and CDR2 FQGNSA. V lost 1 base and J 9 bases, leaving 10 bases between the germline ends. The CDR3 loop spans 13 amino acids. CDR3: CASSLVSGLEQFF. Here the CDR3 DNA reads TGTGCCAGCAGCTTAGTCTCAGGGCTTGAGCAGTTCTTC.

The chain uses TRBV4-2 and TRBJ1-1, with D perhaps matching TRBD1 (6 bases). Trimming took off 4 bases at V and 3 bases at J, with 12 bases between the two ends. The length of the CDR3 is 14 residues. From germline, CDR1 is LGHNA and CDR2 YNFKEQ. The CDR3 DNA reads as TGTGCCAGCAGCCGGAGGGGGAGGGACACTGAAGCTTTCTTT. This encodes CASSRRGRDTEAFF.

This rearrangement joins TRBV7-9 to TRBJ2-3, with D possibly TRBD2 on 5 matching bases. CDR1 is SEHNR, CDR2 FQNEAQ, per germline (reference sequence). This CDR3 is built from 17 residues. The V end was cut by 8 bases, the J end by 0 bases, with 21 bases between. The CDR3 loop reads CASFPAIGSPSTDTQYF. The CDR3 region has the DNA TGTGCCAGCTTCCCCGCAATAGGGAGCCCTAGCACAGATACGCAGTATTTT.

The count of this clone is one. V and J are TRBV6-5 and TRBJ2-7; D perhaps matches TRBD2 (5 bases). CDR3 length equals 13 residues. V was cut by 2 bases and J by 6 bases, with 11 bases left in between. Germline V gene lookup returns CDR1 MNHEY and CDR2 SVGAGI. The CDR3 region is CASSYAGELEQYF. In DNA, the CDR3 is TGTGCCAGCAGTTACGCCGGGGAGCTCGAGCAGTACTTC.

The V and J genes are TRBV13 and TRBJ2-1; 8 positions agree with TRBD2. The CDR3 length is 15 residues. Losses at the gene ends were 1 base for V and 4 bases for J; bases not matched to a gene: 3. CDR1 is PRHDT, CDR2 FYEKMQ, per germline (reference sequence). CDR3 sequence (DNA): TGTGCCAGCAGCTTAGACAGCGGGGGATACAATGAGCAGTTCTTC. Protein: CASSLDSGGYNEQFF.

The chain couples TRBV29-1 to TRBJ2-7; D remains unclear. Germline loops: CDR1 SQVTM, CDR2 ANQGSEA. The CDR3 runs to 13 residues. V dropped 7 bases and J dropped 4 bases, with 17 bases sitting between them. The CDR3 region is CSAGLSSPYEQYF. The CDR3 nucleotides are TGCAGCGCAGGTCTGTCGTCTCCGTACGAGCAGTACTTC.

V and J are TRBV4-2 and TRBJ1-6, with a possible D match to TRBD1 (6 bases). Per germline, CDR1 LGHNA and CDR2 YNFKEQ. Trimming took off 0 bases at V and 3 bases at J, with 9 bases between the two ends. The CDR3 totals 16 residues. The chain's CDR3 is CASSQDSRGYNSPLHF. CDR3 in DNA: TGTGCCAGCAGCCAAGACTCCAGGGGCTATAATTCACCCCTCCACTTT.

J is TRBJ2-5 and V is TRBV7-8; a possible D gene is TRBD2 (5 bases). V lost 3 bases, J lost 0 bases, and 17 bases lay in between. This CDR3 has 17 amino acids. The germline V gene has CDR1 SGHVS and CDR2 FQNEAQ. The CDR3 here is CASSFLRVGSNQETQYF. For the CDR3, the DNA is TGTGCCAGCAGCTTTCTTCGAGTTGGGAGCAACCAAGAGACCCAGTACTTC.

The V call is TRBV2, the J call TRBJ1-1, with 7 bases aligning to TRBD1. Per the germline V gene, CDR1 is SNHLY and CDR2 is FYNNEI. The CDR3 contains 14 residues. After removal of 4 bases from V and 3 bases from J, the junction contained 5 bases not matched to a gene. CDR3 in DNA: TGTGCCAGCAGTGGAACAGGGGCGTACACTGAAGCTTTCTTT. It encodes CASSGTGAYTEAFF. Complete variable domain (other parts from reference TRBV2 and TRBJ1-1): EPEVTQTPSHQVTQMGQEVILRCVPISNHLYFYWYRQILGQKVEFLVSFYNNEISEKSEIFDDQFSVERPDGSNFTLKIRSTKLEDSAMYFCASSGTGAYTEAFFGQGTRLTVV.

V gene TRBV7-9 combines with J gene TRBJ2-1; 7 positions agree with TRBD2. In germline, CDR1 is SEHNR, CDR2 FQNEAQ (reference sequence). Losses at the gene ends were 1 base for V and 5 bases for J; bases not matched to a gene: 8. CDR3 length: 16 amino acids. The CDR3 DNA reads as TGTGCCAGCAGCTTAGGGAGGACTAGACAAGACAATGAGCAGTTCTTC. This encodes CASSLGRTRQDNEQFF.

The rearrangement links TRBV9 to TRBJ2-2, with 7 bases aligning to TRBD1. J gave up 3 bases and V 1 base, and 3 bases lay outside the gene matches. This CDR3 is built from 15 residues. CDR1 and CDR2 from the germline V gene are SGDLS and YYNGEE. CDR3 sequence: CASSVRGTDTGELFF. The CDR3 bases are TGTGCCAGCAGCGTAAGGGGGACAGACACCGGGGAGCTGTTTTTT.

The V and J genes are TRBV20-1 and TRBJ1-1, with D possibly being TRBD1 (5 bases). With 6 bases removed from V and 5 bases from J, the gap between germline ends came to 10 bases. Germline CDR1 reads DFQATT; CDR2 reads SNEGSKA (reference sequence). The CDR3 totals 11 residues. The CDR3: CSARGETEAFF. CDR3 in DNA: TGCAGTGCCCGGGGGGAGACTGAAGCTTTCTTT.

This chain connects TRBV10-3 to TRBJ2-1; TRBD2 matches at 7 bases. Losses at the gene ends were 3 bases for V and 4 bases for J; bases not matched to a gene: 3. CDR1 ENHRY and CDR2 SYGVKD come from the germline V gene. The CDR3 spans 14 residues. CDR3: CAISDGGGYNEQFF. The DNA of the CDR3 is TGTGCCATCAGTGATGGGGGGGGTTACAATGAGCAGTTCTTC.

V usage is TRBV5-1 and J usage is TRBJ2-7, with TRBD2 as a possible D gene (5 bases). Germline loops: CDR1 SGHRS, CDR2 YFSETQ. This CDR3 region has 12 residues. Between the trimmed V and J ends, which lost 0 bases and 7 bases, there was a span of 8 bases. CDR3 sequence (DNA): TGCGCCAGCAGCTTGGGTGGGAGAGAGCAGTACTTC. This gives the protein CASSLGGREQYF. The full variable domain, rest sourced from reference TRBV5-1 and TRBJ2-7, is KAGVTQTPRYLIKTRGQQVTLSCSPISGHRSVSWYQQTPGQGLQFLFEYFSETQRNKGNFPGRFSGRQFSNSRSEMNVSTLELGDSALYLCASSLGGREQYFGPGTRLTVT.

DNA of the CDR3: TGTGCCAGCAGCTTGTCGGGGGGCAATGAGCAGTTCTTC. It encodes CASSLSGGNEQFF. This sequence joins TRBV7-6 and TRBJ2-1; TRBD2 aligns across 7 bases. Germline CDR1 SGHVS, CDR2 FNYEAQ. Trimming at V came to 3 bases and at J to 6 bases, leaving 2 bases not matched to a gene. This CDR3 has 13 amino acids.

The V gene is TRBV6-5, the J gene TRBJ2-7; 7 nucleotides align to TRBD1. V dropped 0 bases and J dropped 3; count of bases not matched to a gene: 8. The CDR3 spans 16 residues. Germline CDR1 MNHEY, CDR2 SVGAGI. The CDR3 DNA follows: TGTGCCAGCAGTTACTCAACGGGACAGACGGTCTACGAGCAGTACTTC. Protein sequence: CASSYSTGQTVYEQYF.

The CDR3 nucleotides are TGTGCCACAGGGACTAGTAGTATCACAGATACGCAGTATTTT. Amino acids: CATGTSSITDTQYF. V is TRBV2 and J is TRBJ2-3; 8 bases are a match to TRBD2. There are 14 residues in the CDR3. Germline loops: CDR1 SNHLY, CDR2 FYNNEI. V shed 10 bases and J 2 bases; nucleotides not matched to a gene: 8.

The CDR3 spells CSAGAGWGMNTEAFF. The CDR3 region has the DNA TGCAGCGCCGGGGCGGGGTGGGGAATGAACACTGAAGCTTTCTTT. V usage is TRBV29-1 and J usage is TRBJ1-1; maybe TRBD1 (5 bases). Trimming pared 7 bases from V and 0 bases from J, leaving 18 bases between. The CDR3 covers 15 residues. Germline lookup yields CDR1 SQVTM and CDR2 ANQGSEA.

This clone was observed a single time. The J gene is TRBJ2-3, the V gene TRBV19; TRBD1 agrees at 8 bases. The V and J ends lost 9 bases and 0 bases, in that order; junction bases with no gene match: 11. The CDR3 consists of 16 residues. The V gene's germline CDR1 is LNHDA and CDR2 SQIVND (reference sequence). Here the CDR3 reads CASAGTGLSSTDTQYF. The CDR3 nucleotides are TGTGCCAGCGCCGGGACAGGCCTTTCAAGCACAGATACGCAGTATTTT.

V is TRBV28 and J is TRBJ2-7, with 13 bases aligning to TRBD2. The V gene's germline CDR1 is MDHEN and CDR2 SYDVKM. The length of the CDR3 is 17 residues. The J segment lost 3 bases and the V segment lost 5 bases, leaving 10 bases of the junction unmatched. Here the CDR3 reads CASSTGLAGVDLYEQYF. The DNA of the CDR3 is TGTGCCAGCAGTACCGGACTAGCGGGGGTGGATCTCTACGAGCAGTACTTC.

The chain employs TRBV7-2 and TRBJ2-7; 10 positions match TRBD1. In germline, CDR1 is SGHTA, CDR2 FQGNSA. This CDR3 comprises 15 residues. Germline trimming cut 6 bases from V and 3 bases from J; bases unmatched to any gene: 8. The CDR3 protein is CASRPPGQGNYEQYF. Here the CDR3 DNA reads TGTGCCAGCAGGCCCCCGGGACAGGGGAACTACGAGCAGTACTTC.

This chain joins TRBV5-6 and TRBJ1-1, with 9 bases fitting TRBD1. Germline V gene data show CDR1 as SGHDT and CDR2 as YYEEEE. The CDR3 is 12 amino acids. V lost 4 bases, J lost 11 bases, and 6 bases stayed unmatched. The chain's CDR3 is CASSTRTGEAFF. DNA of the CDR3: TGTGCCAGCAGCACCCGGACAGGGGAGGCTTTCTTT.